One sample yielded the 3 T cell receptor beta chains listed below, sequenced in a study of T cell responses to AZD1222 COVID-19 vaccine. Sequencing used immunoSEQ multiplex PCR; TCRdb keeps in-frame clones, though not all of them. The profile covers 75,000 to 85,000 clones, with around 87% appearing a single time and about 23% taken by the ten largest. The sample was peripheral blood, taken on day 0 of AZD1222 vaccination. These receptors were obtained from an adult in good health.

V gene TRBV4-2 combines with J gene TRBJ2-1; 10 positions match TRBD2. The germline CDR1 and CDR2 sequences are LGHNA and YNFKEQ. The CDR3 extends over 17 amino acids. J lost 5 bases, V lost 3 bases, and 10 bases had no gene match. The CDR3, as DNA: TGTGCCAGCAGCCAGAGCCTGGCCAGCGGGAGGGACAATGAGCAGTTCTTC. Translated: CASSQSLASGRDNEQFF.

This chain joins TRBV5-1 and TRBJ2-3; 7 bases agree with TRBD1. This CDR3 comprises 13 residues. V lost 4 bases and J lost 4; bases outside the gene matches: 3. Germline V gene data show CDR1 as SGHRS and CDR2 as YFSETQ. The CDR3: CASSRGQSDTQYF. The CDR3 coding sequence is TGCGCCAGCAGCAGGGGACAGTCAGATACGCAGTATTTT.

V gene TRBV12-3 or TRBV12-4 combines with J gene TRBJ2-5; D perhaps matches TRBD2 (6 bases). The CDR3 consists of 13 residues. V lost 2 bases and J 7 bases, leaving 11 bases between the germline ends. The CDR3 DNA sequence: TGTGCCAGCAGTTTATGGGAGGTGGCGACCCAGTACTTC. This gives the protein CASSLWEVATQYF.